This TCR beta chain was sequenced in a study of T-cell reconstitution after alpha-beta-depleted transplantation in children. Regarding the study as a whole: Most T-cell counts and diversity one year after the transplant came from T cells that were newly produced.

The CDR3 runs to 11 residues. V was clipped by 0 bases and J by 12 bases, with 10 bases between them. In germline, CDR1 is SGHRS, CDR2 YFSETQ. The authors prepared the TCRbeta library with unique molecular identifiers. Each CDR3 protein gets one entry after TCRdb re-called the PCR reads with MiXCR. This sample has about a million distinct CDR3 sequences, with roughly 29% found just once. Turning to this clonotype: Its specificity is not known.

The sequences come from PBMCs, mostly from graft donor cells, collected 360 days after TCRalphabeta/CD19-depleted stem cell transplant. This chain joins TRBV5-1 and TRBJ2-7; the D gene is possibly TRBD1 (6 bases). The receptor comes from a boy younger than two who had a stem cell transplant for SCID, so the T cells may come from the graft donor. The chain's CDR3 is CASSLGGPRYF. In nucleotides, the CDR3 is TGCGCCAGCAGCTTGGGGGGGCCACGGTACTTC.